This TCR beta chain was recovered during a study of T cell changes during pregnancy in multiple sclerosis. The CDR3 extends over 19 amino acids. Trimming at V came to 3 bases and at J to 0 bases, leaving 16 bases not matched to a gene. Germline values: CDR1 SGDLS, CDR2 YYNGEE. TCRdb's copy holds only in-frame clones and misses some; the assay was immunoSEQ multiplex PCR. The sample yields more than 95,000 clones, around nine tenths seen once. The material sequenced was peripheral blood, taken after pregnancy. This sequence joins TRBV9 and TRBJ1-2, with 8 positions matching TRBD1. The source is a female donor with multiple sclerosis, enrolled in a pregnancy study. CDR3 sequence: CASSAWTGRTNLANYGYTF. CDR3 bases: TGTGCCAGCAGCGCATGGACAGGGCGAACAAATTTAGCTAACTATGGCTACACCTTC.